This T cell receptor (beta chain) was sequenced in a study of early stage breast cancer tumors. Study results and limitations: Functional markers like CD4, CD8 and FOXP3 were missed in bulk sequencing. Compared with adjacent normal breast, tumors showed around 2.7-fold denser, more clonal T cells. In most of the 16 patients, blood comparison separated tumor from normal breast.

Assay used: immunoSEQ multiplex PCR; TCRdb lists only in-frame clones, some missing. The data show roughly 20,000 clones, with about four fifths seen just once and about 1.8% held by the top ten. After removal of 5 bases from V and 2 bases from J, the junction contained 7 bases not matched to a gene. The CDR3 extends over 15 amino acids. Looked up from germline, CDR1 is MNHNS and CDR2 is SASEGT. A remark on this clone: The antigen is undetermined.

Sequenced: blood. This chain connects TRBV6-1 to TRBJ2-3; TRBD2 matches at 7 bases. This receptor was obtained from a person between 65 and 79 years old with breast cancer. Written as DNA, the CDR3 is TGTGCCAGCAGTTTCGGACTAGGTAACACAGATACGCAGTATTTT. Its protein is CASSFGLGNTDTQYF.